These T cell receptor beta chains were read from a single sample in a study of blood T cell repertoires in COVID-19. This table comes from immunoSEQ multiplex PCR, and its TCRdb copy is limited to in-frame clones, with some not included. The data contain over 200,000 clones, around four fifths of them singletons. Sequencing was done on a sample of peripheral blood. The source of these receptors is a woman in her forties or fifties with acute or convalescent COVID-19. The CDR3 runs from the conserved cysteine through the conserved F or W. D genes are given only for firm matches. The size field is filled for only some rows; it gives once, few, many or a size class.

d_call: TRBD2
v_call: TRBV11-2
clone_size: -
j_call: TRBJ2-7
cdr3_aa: CASSLVGGGTTTFYEQYF
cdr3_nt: TGTGCCAGCAGCTTAGTCGGGGGGGGGACCACCACATTCTACGAGCAGTACTTC

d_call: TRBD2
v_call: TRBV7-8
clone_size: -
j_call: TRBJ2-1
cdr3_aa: CASSLRGGSGRYIDEQFF
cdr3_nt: TGTGCCAGCAGCTTACGGGGAGGTAGCGGGAGATATATTGATGAGCAGTTCTTC

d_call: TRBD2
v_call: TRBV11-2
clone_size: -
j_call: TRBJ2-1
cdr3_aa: CASSLRTSGFLYNEQFF
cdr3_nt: TGTGCCAGCAGTCTAAGGACTAGCGGGTTTCTCTACAATGAGCAGTTCTTC

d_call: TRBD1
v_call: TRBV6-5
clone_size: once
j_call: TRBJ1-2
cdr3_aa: CASTPDRDRGGYTF
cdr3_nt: TGTGCCAGCACCCCGGACAGGGATCGGGGCGGCTACACCTTC

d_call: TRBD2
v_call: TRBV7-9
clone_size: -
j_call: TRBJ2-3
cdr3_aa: CASSWTPGGTGTDTQYF
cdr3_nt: TGTGCCAGCAGCTGGACCCCGGGGGGGACTGGCACAGATACGCAGTATTTT

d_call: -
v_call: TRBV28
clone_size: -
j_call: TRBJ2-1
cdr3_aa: CASSTLTPSSYNEQFF
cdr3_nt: TGTGCCAGCAGTACCCTCACCCCGAGCTCCTACAATGAGCAGTTCTTC

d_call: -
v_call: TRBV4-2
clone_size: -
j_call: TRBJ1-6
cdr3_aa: CASSQGVWSPLHF
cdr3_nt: TGTGCCAGCAGCCAAGGCGTTTGGTCACCCCTCCACTTT

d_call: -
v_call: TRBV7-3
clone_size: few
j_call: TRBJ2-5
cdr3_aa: CASSAKPGIQETQYF
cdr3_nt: TGTGCCAGCAGCGCCAAGCCGGGGATCCAAGAGACCCAGTACTTC

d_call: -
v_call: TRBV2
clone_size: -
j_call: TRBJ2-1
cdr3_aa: CASSEQANGEQFF
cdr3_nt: TGTGCCAGCAGTGAGCAGGCTAACGGTGAGCAGTTCTTC

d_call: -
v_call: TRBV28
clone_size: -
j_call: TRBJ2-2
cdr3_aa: CACVQGANTGELFF
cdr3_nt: TGTGCCTGCGTACAGGGAGCGAACACCGGGGAGCTGTTTTTT

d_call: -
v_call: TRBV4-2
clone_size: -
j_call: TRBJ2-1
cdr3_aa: CASSQTNPSGGYEQFF
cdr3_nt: TGTGCCAGCAGCCAAACGAATCCCTCGGGGGGCTATGAGCAGTTCTTC

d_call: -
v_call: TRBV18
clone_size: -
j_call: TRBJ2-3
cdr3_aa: CASSLPQGRADTQYF
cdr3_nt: TGTGCCAGCTCATTACCTCAGGGTAGGGCAGATACGCAGTATTTT

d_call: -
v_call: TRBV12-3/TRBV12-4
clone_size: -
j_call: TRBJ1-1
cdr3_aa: CASSQTGEAFF
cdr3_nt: TGTGCCAGCAGTCAGACAGGTGAAGCTTTCTTT

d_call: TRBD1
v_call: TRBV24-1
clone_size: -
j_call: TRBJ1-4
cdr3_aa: CATSEGTGGLGNEKLFF
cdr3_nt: TGTGCCACCAGTGAGGGGACAGGGGGCTTAGGGAATGAAAAACTGTTTTTT

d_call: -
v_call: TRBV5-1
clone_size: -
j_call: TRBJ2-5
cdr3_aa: CASSSRGYQETQYF
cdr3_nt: TGCGCCAGCAGCTCTAGGGGCTACCAAGAGACCCAGTACTTC

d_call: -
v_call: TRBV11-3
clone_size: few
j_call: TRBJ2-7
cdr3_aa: CASSGRSGEQYF
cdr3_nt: TGTGCCAGCAGCGGGAGGAGTGGCGAGCAGTACTTC

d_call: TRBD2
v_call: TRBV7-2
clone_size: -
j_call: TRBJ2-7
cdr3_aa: CASSLEGGRRVPYEQYF
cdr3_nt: TGTGCCAGCAGCTTAGAGGGAGGGCGGCGGGTCCCCTACGAGCAGTACTTC

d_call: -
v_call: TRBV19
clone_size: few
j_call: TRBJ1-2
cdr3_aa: CASSMKEASNYGYTF
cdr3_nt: TGTGCCAGTAGTATGAAAGAGGCCTCCAACTATGGCTACACCTTC

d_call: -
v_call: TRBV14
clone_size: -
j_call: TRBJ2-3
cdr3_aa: CASSQEDTGQYF
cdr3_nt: TGTGCCAGCAGCCAAGAGGACACCGGGCAGTATTTT

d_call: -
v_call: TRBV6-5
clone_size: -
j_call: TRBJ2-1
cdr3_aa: CASRIHQGNNEQFF
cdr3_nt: TGTGCCAGCAGGATCCACCAGGGTAACAATGAGCAGTTCTTC

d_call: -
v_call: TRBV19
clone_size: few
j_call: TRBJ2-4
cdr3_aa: CASSPLAFQLAKNIQYF
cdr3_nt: TGTGCCAGTAGTCCGTTAGCCTTCCAACTAGCCAAAAACATTCAGTACTTC

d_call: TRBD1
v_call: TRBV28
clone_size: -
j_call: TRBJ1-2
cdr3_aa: CASSPTGAVNYGYTF
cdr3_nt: TGTGCCAGCAGTCCAACAGGGGCTGTTAACTATGGCTACACCTTC

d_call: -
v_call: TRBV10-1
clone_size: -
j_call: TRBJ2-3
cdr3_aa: CASGASTDTQYF
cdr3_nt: TGCGCCAGTGGAGCTAGCACAGATACGCAGTATTTT

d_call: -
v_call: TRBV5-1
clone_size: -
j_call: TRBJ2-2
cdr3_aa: CASSLAGPDTGELFF
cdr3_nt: TGCGCCAGCAGCTTGGCGGGTCCGGACACCGGGGAGCTGTTTTTT

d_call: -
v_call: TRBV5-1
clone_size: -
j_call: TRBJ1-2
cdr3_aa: CASSLALTEPNYGYTF
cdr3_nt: TGCGCCAGCAGCTTGGCCCTCACAGAACCTAACTATGGCTACACCTTC

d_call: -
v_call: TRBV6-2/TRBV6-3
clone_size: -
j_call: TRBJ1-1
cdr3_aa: CASSRGITEAFF
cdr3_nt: TGTGCCAGCAGTAGGGGAATCACTGAAGCTTTCTTT

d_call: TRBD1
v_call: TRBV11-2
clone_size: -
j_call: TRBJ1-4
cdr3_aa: CASSSGTGGRKLFF
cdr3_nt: TGTGCCAGCAGCTCAGGGACAGGGGGTAGAAAACTGTTTTTT

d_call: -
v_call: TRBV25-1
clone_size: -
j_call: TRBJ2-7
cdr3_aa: CASRSTGEGEQYF
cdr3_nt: TGTGCCAGCAGATCGACAGGGGAGGGCGAGCAGTACTTC

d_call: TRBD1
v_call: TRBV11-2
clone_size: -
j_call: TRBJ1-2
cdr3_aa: CASSFGQGGNYGYTF
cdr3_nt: TGTGCCAGCAGCTTTGGACAGGGAGGGAACTATGGCTACACCTTC

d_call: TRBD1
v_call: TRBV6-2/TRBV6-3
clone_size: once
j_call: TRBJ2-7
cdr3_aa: CASSGGQGRAYEQYF
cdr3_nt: TGTGCCAGCAGCGGAGGACAGGGGCGCGCCTACGAGCAGTACTTC

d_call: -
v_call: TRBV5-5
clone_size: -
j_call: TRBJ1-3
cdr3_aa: CASSLAGEFGNTIYF
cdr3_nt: TGTGCCAGCAGCTTGGCCGGGGAGTTCGGAAACACCATATATTTT

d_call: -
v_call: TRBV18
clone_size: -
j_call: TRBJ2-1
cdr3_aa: CASSPPPRGEQFF
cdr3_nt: TGTGCCAGCTCACCACCCCCTCGAGGGGAGCAGTTCTTC

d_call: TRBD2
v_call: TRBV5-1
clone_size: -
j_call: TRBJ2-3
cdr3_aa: CASTTNPGTSFSDTQYF
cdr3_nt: TGCGCCAGCACCACAAATCCTGGGACTAGCTTCTCAGATACGCAGTATTTT

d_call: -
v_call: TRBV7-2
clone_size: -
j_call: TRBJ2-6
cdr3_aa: CASSLSGSPGANVLTF
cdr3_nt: TGTGCCAGCAGCCTTAGCGGAAGCCCTGGGGCCAACGTCCTGACTTTC

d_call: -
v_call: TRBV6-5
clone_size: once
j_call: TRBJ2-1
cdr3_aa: CASSSGSQRNEQFF
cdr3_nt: TGTGCCAGCAGTTCAGGGTCACAGCGCAATGAGCAGTTCTTC

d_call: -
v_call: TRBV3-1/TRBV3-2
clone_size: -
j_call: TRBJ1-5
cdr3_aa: CASSQGRGGTQPQHF
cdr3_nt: TGTGCCAGCAGCCAAGGGCGGGGGGGGACTCAGCCCCAGCATTTT

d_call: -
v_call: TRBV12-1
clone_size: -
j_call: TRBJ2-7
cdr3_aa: CASRRTSGVTSYEQYF
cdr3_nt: TGTGCCAGCAGGAGGACTAGCGGGGTCACTTCCTACGAGCAGTACTTC

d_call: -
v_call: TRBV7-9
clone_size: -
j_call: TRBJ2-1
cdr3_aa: CASSSLGRGAYNEQFF
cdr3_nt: TGTGCCAGCAGCTCCCTAGGCAGGGGGGCCTACAATGAGCAGTTCTTC

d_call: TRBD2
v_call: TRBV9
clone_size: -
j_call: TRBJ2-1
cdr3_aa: CASSGPQREGPVEQFF
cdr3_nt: TGTGCCAGCAGCGGGCCTCAGCGGGAGGGCCCGGTTGAGCAGTTCTTC

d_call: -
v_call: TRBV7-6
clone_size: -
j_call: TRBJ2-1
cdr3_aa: CASSSTGTFNWGNEQFF
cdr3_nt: TGTGCCAGCAGCTCAACCGGGACTTTCAATTGGGGCAATGAGCAGTTCTTC

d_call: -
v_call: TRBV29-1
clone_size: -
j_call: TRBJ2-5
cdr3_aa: CSVGPGETQYF
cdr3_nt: TGCAGCGTTGGACCAGGGGAGACCCAGTACTTC

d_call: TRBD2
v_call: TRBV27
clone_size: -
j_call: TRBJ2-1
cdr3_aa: CASSLRAGVQHNEQFF
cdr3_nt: TGTGCCAGCAGTTTGCGGGCGGGAGTTCAACACAATGAGCAGTTCTTC

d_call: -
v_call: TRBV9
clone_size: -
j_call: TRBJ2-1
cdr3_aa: CASSVVQGAYNEQFF
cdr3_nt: TGTGCCAGCAGCGTAGTACAGGGTGCCTACAATGAGCAGTTCTTC

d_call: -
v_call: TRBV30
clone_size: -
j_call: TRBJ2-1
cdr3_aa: CAWSVTWRDNEQFF
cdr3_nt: TGTGCCTGGAGTGTGACTTGGCGGGACAATGAGCAGTTCTTC

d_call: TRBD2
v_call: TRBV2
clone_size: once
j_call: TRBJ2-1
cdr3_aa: CASSPGLAGAGDYNEQFF
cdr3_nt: TGTGCCAGCAGCCCTGGACTAGCGGGAGCTGGGGACTACAATGAGCAGTTCTTC

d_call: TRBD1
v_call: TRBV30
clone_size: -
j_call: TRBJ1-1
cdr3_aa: CAWSAWTGGAPMNTEAFF
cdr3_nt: TGTGCCTGGAGTGCCTGGACAGGTGGGGCACCCATGAACACTGAAGCTTTCTTT

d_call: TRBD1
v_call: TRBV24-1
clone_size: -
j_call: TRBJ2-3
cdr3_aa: CATNGQGATQYF
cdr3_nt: TGTGCCACCAACGGCCAGGGGGCCACGCAGTATTTT

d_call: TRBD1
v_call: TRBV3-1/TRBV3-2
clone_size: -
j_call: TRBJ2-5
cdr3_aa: CASSPEVAGGETQYF
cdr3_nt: TGTGCCAGCAGCCCAGAGGTTGCAGGGGGAGAGACCCAGTACTTC